This T cell receptor beta chain was identified during a study of blood T cell repertoires in COVID-19. Two negative PCRs, clearance, or symptom resolution had been documented for recovered Cohort 3 donors. The germline gives CDR1 KGHSH, CDR2 LQKENI. The CDR3 spans 15 residues. Trimming cost V 5 bases and J 0 bases, with 14 bases left between them. Profiling relied on immunoSEQ multiplex PCR, and the TCRdb table lists in-frame clones only, not all of them. The sample carries more than 250,000 clones, roughly 87% recorded once. This receptor was obtained from a woman in her thirties who had recovered from COVID-19. Sequenced material: PBMCs or T cells enriched from blood (not recorded which). The chain carries TRBV18 and TRBJ2-7, with D tentatively TRBD2 (8 bases). The CDR3 here is CASSTGGDSSYEQYF. For the CDR3, the DNA is TGTGCCAGCTCAACGGGGGGGGACAGCTCCTACGAGCAGTACTTC.